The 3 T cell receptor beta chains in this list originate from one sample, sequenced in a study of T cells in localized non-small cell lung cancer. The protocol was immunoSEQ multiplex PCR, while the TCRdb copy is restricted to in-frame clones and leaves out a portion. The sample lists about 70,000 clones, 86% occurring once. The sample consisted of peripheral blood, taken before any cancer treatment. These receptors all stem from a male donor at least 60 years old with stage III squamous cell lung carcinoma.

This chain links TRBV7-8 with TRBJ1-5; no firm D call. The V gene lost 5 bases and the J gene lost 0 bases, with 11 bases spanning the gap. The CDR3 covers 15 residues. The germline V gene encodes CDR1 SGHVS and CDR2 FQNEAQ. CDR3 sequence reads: CASSPIDYSNQPQHF. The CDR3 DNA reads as TGTGCCAGCAGCCCCATAGATTATAGCAATCAGCCCCAGCATTTT.

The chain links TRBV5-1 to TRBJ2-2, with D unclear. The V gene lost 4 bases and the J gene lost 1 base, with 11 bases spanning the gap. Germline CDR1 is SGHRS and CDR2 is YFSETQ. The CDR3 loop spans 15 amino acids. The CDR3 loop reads CASSPTAMNTGELFF. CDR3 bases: TGCGCCAGCAGCCCCACCGCGATGAACACCGGGGAGCTGTTTTTT. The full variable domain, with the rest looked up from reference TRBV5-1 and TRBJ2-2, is KAGVTQTPRYLIKTRGQQVTLSCSPISGHRSVSWYQQTPGQGLQFLFEYFSETQRNKGNFPGRFSGRQFSNSRSEMNVSTLELGDSALYLCASSPTAMNTGELFFGEGSRLTVL.

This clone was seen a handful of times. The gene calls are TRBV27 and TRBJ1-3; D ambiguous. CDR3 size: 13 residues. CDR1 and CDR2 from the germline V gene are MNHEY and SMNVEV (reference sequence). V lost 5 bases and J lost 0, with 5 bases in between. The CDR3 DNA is TGTGCCAGCAGTCTCATCTCTGGAAACACCATATATTTT. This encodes CASSLISGNTIYF.